The 15 T cell receptor beta chains below were found in one sample sequenced in a study of blood T cells in healthy people across ages. The second PCR ran roughly 7 to 12 cycles with a sample-barcoded 5' primer and J-beta primers. MiXCR, applied by TCRdb to the 5' RACE reads, yields one record per CDR3 protein. The sample consists of hundreds of thousands of distinct CDR3 sequences, more than 20% of them appearing once. The sample also formed part of further work on T cells of mothers and their children.

Input material: blood. These receptor sequences come from a boy younger than 18 in good health.

This clonotype was found a few times. The CDR3 DNA reads as TGTGCCAGCAGCCGACTAGCGGGAGGGAACACCGGGGAGCTGTTTTTT. Residues: CASSRLAGGNTGELFF. The chain is built from TRBV11-2 and TRBJ2-2; 13 nucleotides line up with TRBD2. CDR1 is SGHAT and CDR2 is FQNNGV in the germline V gene. The CDR3 is 16 residues long. Trimming took 5 bases from V and 1 from J; bases not matched to a gene: 1. Looking up the rest from reference TRBV11-2 and TRBJ2-2 gives the full variable domain: EAGVAQSPRYKIIEKRQSVAFWCNPISGHATLYWYQQILGQGPKLLIQFQNNGVVDDSQLPKDRFSAERLKGVDSTLKIQPAKLEDSAVYLCASSRLAGGNTGELFFGEGSRLTVL.

The V gene is TRBV6-5, the J gene TRBJ2-1, with D maybe TRBD2 (6 bases). CDR3 size: 15 residues. Looked up from germline, CDR1 is MNHEY and CDR2 is SVGAGI. Between the trimmed V and J ends, which lost 6 bases and 4 bases, there was a span of 16 bases. This CDR3 is CASSQTSTPYNEQFF. DNA for the CDR3: TGTGCCAGCAGCCAAACTAGCACACCTTACAATGAGCAGTTCTTC.

The V call is TRBV29-1, the J call TRBJ2-7; the D call may be TRBD1 or TRBD2 (5 bases each). This CDR3 spans 15 amino acids. Germline CDR1 reads SQVTM; CDR2 reads ANQGSEA. V was shortened by 7 bases and J by 5 bases, with 24 bases between the two germline ends. CDR3 sequence: CSAQLDIMGVDEQYF. DNA for the CDR3: TGCAGCGCCCAATTGGACATTATGGGAGTGGACGAGCAGTACTTC.

This clonotype turned up a few times. V and J are TRBV7-6 and TRBJ2-5, with D possibly matching TRBD2 (6 bases). The V gene's germline CDR1 is SGHVS and CDR2 FNYEAQ. Trimming shortened V by 4 bases and J by 2 bases, and 14 bases separated the two germline ends. This CDR3 is 15 amino acids long. CDR3 DNA: TGTGCCAGCAGCTCCCCGTCTAGCGAACAAGAGACCCAGTACTTC. It encodes CASSSPSSEQETQYF.

The chain employs TRBV12-3 or TRBV12-4 and TRBJ1-5; tentative D call: TRBD1 (6 bases). The CDR3 consists of 15 residues. Trimming removed 6 bases from V and 0 bases from J, with 12 bases in between. The CDR3 nucleotides read TGTGCCAGCAGCCCCGCAGGGGTTAGCAATCAGCCCCAGCATTTT. Its protein product is CASSPAGVSNQPQHF.

The gene calls are TRBV9 and TRBJ2-5; the match to TRBD2 covers 8 bases. The CDR3 length is 13 residues. V lost 3 bases to trimming and J lost 4 bases; unmatched junction nucleotides: 2. Germline-derived CDR1 and CDR2 are SGDLS and YYNGEE. The CDR3 loop is CASSAGTRETQYF. CDR3 coding DNA: TGTGCCAGCAGCGCGGGGACTAGAGAGACCCAGTACTTC.

The chain employs TRBV6-1 and TRBJ2-5; TRBD1 agrees at 9 bases. Germline CDR1 MNHNS, CDR2 SASEGT. The trim removed 5 bases at V and 2 bases at J, leaving 9 bases unmatched. This CDR3 has 16 residues. The CDR3 region has the DNA TGTGCCAGCAGTACAAGCTCGACAGGGGGACAAGAGACCCAGTACTTC. This encodes CASSTSSTGGQETQYF.

About this clonotype: One end of the junction varies from germline; a read error may be responsible. The CDR3 region is CTSSRGQLFTDTQYF. Here the CDR3 DNA reads TGTACCAGCAGCCGAGGGCAGTTATTCACAGATACGCAGTATTTT. This rearrangement joins TRBV3-1 to TRBJ2-3, with D possibly TRBD2 on 5 matching bases. The length of the CDR3 is 15 residues. From germline, CDR1 is LGHDT and CDR2 YNNKEL (reference sequence).

Only a few counts were recorded for this clonotype. The gene calls are TRBV7-3 and TRBJ2-5; TRBD1 matches at 11 bases. The better agreement between TRBJ2-1 and the DNA end casts doubt on the J call. The length of the CDR3 is 16 residues. Germline CDR1 SGHTA, CDR2 FQGTGA. CDR3: CASSPGLGTGGFEQFF. DNA of the CDR3: TGTGCCAGCAGCCCCGGACTTGGGACAGGGGGATTTGAGCAGTTCTTC.

The CDR3 nucleotides are TGTGCCATCAGAGCCAAAAACATTCAGTACTTC. It yields the protein CAIRAKNIQYF. J is TRBJ2-4 and V is TRBV10-3; D gene unclear. The CDR3 length is 11 residues. Trimming left V 6 bases short and J 0 bases short, with 0 bases between. CDR1 ENHRY and CDR2 SYGVKD come from the germline V gene.

This clonotype was counted a few times. This sequence joins TRBV6-5 and TRBJ1-1; weak D call: TRBD1 (5 bases). The V end lost 2 bases, the J end lost 0 bases, and 10 bases lay between the germline ends. Germline values: CDR1 MNHEY, CDR2 SVGAGI. This CDR3 has 15 amino acids. As DNA, the CDR3 is TGTGCCAGCAGTTACGGGACGGACATGAACACTGAAGCTTTCTTT. Its translation is CASSYGTDMNTEAFF.

A few counts support this clonotype. The chain couples TRBV15 to TRBJ1-1; TRBD1 aligns across 8 bases. The CDR3 has 15 residues. The V gene's germline CDR1 is LNHNV and CDR2 YYDKDF (reference sequence). V was pared by 4 bases and J by 4 bases, with 8 bases of the junction left unmatched. The CDR3 DNA reads TGTGCCACCAGCACGAGGACAGGGCTCACCACTGAAGCTTTCTTT. It is translated as CATSTRTGLTTEAFF.

The J gene is TRBJ2-7, the V gene TRBV25-1; no firm D call. V was pared by 5 bases and J by 6 bases, with 11 bases between. Germline V gives CDR1 MGHDK, CDR2 SYGVNS. CDR3 length: 12 residues. The CDR3 DNA reads as TGTGCCAGCAGTCACGCCTCCGCCGAGCAGTACTTC. Protein sequence: CASSHASAEQYF.

This clonotype was seen a few times. CDR3 region: CASSPQGGDEKLFF. The CDR3 bases are TGCGCCAGCAGCCCACAGGGGGGGGATGAAAAACTGTTTTTT. The V call is TRBV4-3, the J call TRBJ1-4; 8 nucleotides line up with TRBD1. CDR3 length: 14 residues. Germline CDR1 LGHNA, CDR2 YSLEER. The V and J ends lost 4 bases and 6 bases, in that order; junction bases with no gene match: 4.

This sequence joins TRBV9 and TRBJ2-5; 14 positions match TRBD2. The J call may be in error: the DNA end matches TRBJ2-1 better. Germline V gives CDR1 SGDLS, CDR2 YYNGEE. The CDR3 covers 20 residues. CDR3 amino acids: CASSAEGGLAGDRAYNEQFF. The CDR3 region has the DNA TGTGCCAGCAGCGCCGAGGGGGGACTAGCGGGAGATAGAGCCTACAATGAGCAGTTCTTC.